The 28 T cell receptor beta chains reported below all come from one sample, sequenced in a study of blood T cell repertoires in COVID-19. Repertoires were generated with immunoSEQ multiplex PCR, while TCRdb's copy carries only in-frame clones and drops some. The data show about 300,000 clones, with roughly 82% seen just once and approximately 1.5% held by the top ten. Sequenced input: peripheral blood. The receptors originated from a woman between 50 and 59 years old with acute or convalescent COVID-19.

The J gene is TRBJ2-3, the V gene TRBV5-1; 8 positions agree with TRBD2. The CDR3 has 14 residues. Trimming removed 0 bases from V and 4 bases from J; junction bases left unmatched: 1. The germline V gene has CDR1 SGHRS and CDR2 YFSETQ. The CDR3: CASSLAGLADTQYF. Here the CDR3 DNA reads TGCGCCAGCAGCTTGGCGGGACTAGCAGATACGCAGTATTTT.

The chain recombines TRBV27 with TRBJ1-5; TRBD1 is a possible D gene (6 bases). The CDR3 totals 16 residues. Germline CDR1 and CDR2: MNHEY and SMNVEV (reference sequence). The V end was cut by 2 bases, the J end by 0 bases, with 11 bases between. CDR3 region: CASSLSYRASNQPQHF. As DNA, the CDR3 is TGTGCCAGCAGTTTAAGTTACAGGGCTAGCAATCAGCCCCAGCATTTT.

As for this clone: Other nucleotide sequences from this sample produce the same CDR3. The chain couples TRBV7-2 to TRBJ2-1; TRBD2 matches 8 bases. V lost 0 bases and J lost 3; bases outside the gene matches: 1. CDR1 and CDR2 from the germline V gene are SGHTA and FQGNSA. The length of the CDR3 is 15 residues. CDR3 sequence reads: CASSLASGNYNEQFF. The CDR3 region has the DNA TGTGCCAGCAGCTTAGCTAGCGGGAACTACAATGAGCAGTTCTTC.

DNA of the CDR3: TGCGCCAGCAGCTTGGCCGCCACGAGGTACTTC. This codes for CASSLAATRYF. This chain connects TRBV5-1 to TRBJ2-7; unclear D gene. The CDR3 length is 11 residues. V gave up 0 bases and J gave up 12 bases, with 10 bases separating them. CDR1 SGHRS and CDR2 YFSETQ come from the germline V gene.

This clone appeared once. An end of the junction differs from the germline gene, which may be a read error. The chain combines TRBV5-1 with TRBJ2-6; possible D gene TRBD1, 6 bases. This CDR3 is built from 18 residues. CDR1 is SGHRS and CDR2 is YFSETQ in the germline V gene. In DNA, the CDR3 is TGCGCCAGCACCTTGGACAGAATCTCAAGCTCTGGGGCCAACGTCCTGACTTTC. Translating it yields CASTLDRISSSGANVLTF.

The sample holds one count of this clone. The chain combines TRBV5-5 with TRBJ2-2; D gene unclear. V lost 4 bases and J 3 bases, leaving 7 bases between the germline ends. This CDR3 is built from 13 residues. Germline V gene sequence: CDR1 SGHKS, CDR2 YYEKEE (reference sequence). Here the CDR3 DNA reads TGTGCCAGCAGCCTCTCTTACACCGGGGAGCTGTTTTTT. Encoded protein: CASSLSYTGELFF.

The gene calls are TRBV18 and TRBJ1-6; 7 bases align to TRBD1. V shed 1 base, J shed 6 bases, and the junction held 3 bases outside the gene matches. This CDR3 has 15 residues. Germline loops: CDR1 KGHSH, CDR2 LQKENI. The CDR3 reads CASSPQGAANSPLHF. The CDR3 DNA reads as TGTGCCAGCTCACCACAGGGGGCAGCTAATTCACCCCTCCACTTT.

The chain is built from TRBV28 and TRBJ2-3; D possibly corresponds to TRBD2 (5 bases). Germline CDR1 reads MDHEN; CDR2 reads SYDVKM. Trimming took off 0 bases at V and 0 bases at J, with 13 bases between the two ends. The CDR3 length is 17 residues. The CDR3 sequence: CASSLWRLADSTDTQYF. The CDR3 DNA sequence: TGTGCCAGCAGTTTATGGCGTCTAGCTGATAGCACAGATACGCAGTATTTT.

This sequence joins TRBV2 and TRBJ1-4; D might be TRBD1 (6 bases). V was cut by 2 bases and J by 12 bases, with 10 bases left in between. The V gene's germline CDR1 is SNHLY and CDR2 FYNNEI. The length of the CDR3 is 12 residues. The DNA for the CDR3 is TGTGCCAGCAGTGAACAGGGGAGACAACTGTTTTTT. Its protein product is CASSEQGRQLFF.

The rearrangement uses TRBV27 and TRBJ2-1, with D maybe TRBD2 (6 bases). This CDR3 spans 12 amino acids. V was trimmed by 4 bases and J by 8 bases, leaving 9 bases between them. Germline CDR1 MNHEY, CDR2 SMNVEV (reference sequence). CDR3 in DNA: TGTGCCAGCAGTTCTCCTAGCGATGAGCAGTTCTTC. The encoded protein is CASSSPSDEQFF.

The rearrangement uses TRBV5-1 and TRBJ1-1; weak D call: TRBD1 (6 bases). The CDR3 runs to 14 residues. CDR1 and CDR2 (germline): SGHRS, YFSETQ. V lost 5 bases to trimming and J lost 4 bases, with 15 bases between them. As DNA, the CDR3 is TGCGCCAGCAGAGACCAGGGAGGGGGCACTGAAGCTTTCTTT. Translating gives CASRDQGGGTEAFF.

The chain recombines TRBV5-8 with TRBJ1-6; 10 positions agree with TRBD1. V trimming: 3 bases; J trimming: 10 bases; junction bases outside the gene matches: 10. The CDR3 has 16 residues. Germline V gene data show CDR1 as SGHTS and CDR2 as YDEGEE. As DNA, the CDR3 is TGTGCCAGCAGCTGGGGAACCGGGACAGGGGTCTCACCCCTCCACTTT. This sequence encodes CASSWGTGTGVSPLHF.

This clone was counted only a few times. The chain couples TRBV10-3 to TRBJ2-3; 11 bases map to TRBD1. The germline CDR1 and CDR2 sequences are ENHRY and SYGVKD. Trimming at V came to 6 bases and at J to 6 bases, leaving 5 bases not matched to a gene. The CDR3 runs to 14 residues. The CDR3 reads CAISGTGGLDTQYF. CDR3 bases: TGTGCCATCAGCGGGACAGGGGGATTGGATACGCAGTATTTT.

This rearrangement joins TRBV5-1 to TRBJ2-1; 8 bases agree with TRBD2. Losses at the gene ends were 4 bases for V and 2 bases for J; bases not matched to a gene: 17. Germline V gene sequence: CDR1 SGHRS, CDR2 YFSETQ. CDR3 size: 19 residues. CDR3 coding DNA: TGCGCCAGCAGCCCCATCCTGCTTAGCGGGATGGTTACCTACAATGAGCAGTTCTTC. Residues: CASSPILLSGMVTYNEQFF.

V gene TRBV9 combines with J gene TRBJ2-1; 7 bases line up with TRBD2. Trimming cost V 1 base and J 5 bases; bases outside gene matches: 6. The CDR3 runs 15 residues. Germline values: CDR1 SGDLS, CDR2 YYNGEE. CDR3 sequence: CASSVMAGVDNEQFF. In DNA form, the CDR3 reads TGTGCCAGCAGCGTAATGGCGGGAGTAGACAATGAGCAGTTCTTC.

This clone came up a few times. The CDR3 DNA reads as TGTGCCATCAGTGAGCCCACTACCAGGGATTTCGGCACTGAAGCTTTCTTT. Translation gives CAISEPTTRDFGTEAFF. V is TRBV10-3 and J is TRBJ1-1, with D perhaps TRBD1 (5 bases). Germline CDR1 ENHRY, CDR2 SYGVKD. This CDR3 spans 17 amino acids. The V end was cut by 2 bases, the J end by 4 bases, with 20 bases between.

A word on this clone: At one end the junction does not follow the germline gene, possibly because of a read error. The rearrangement joins TRBV19 to TRBJ2-7; 11 bases agree with TRBD2. The CDR3 runs 14 residues. Germline V gene data show CDR1 as LNHDA and CDR2 as SQIVND (reference sequence). The chain's CDR3 is CASGIAGGHYVQYF. In DNA form, the CDR3 reads TGTGCCAGTGGGATAGCGGGAGGGCATTACGTGCAGTACTTC. The variable domain in full, with the rest retrieved from reference TRBV19 and TRBJ2-7, is DGGITQSPKYLFRKEGQNVTLSCEQNLNHDAMYWYRQDPGQGLRLIYYSQIVNDFQKGDIAEGYSVSREKKESFPLTVTSAQKNPTAFYLCASGIAGGHYVQYFGPGTRLTVT.

The chain has TRBV7-2 and TRBJ2-7, with D perhaps TRBD2 (5 bases). The CDR3 is 13 amino acids. V gave up 3 bases and J gave up 6 bases, with 12 bases separating them. CDR1 is SGHTA and CDR2 is FQGNSA in the germline V gene. The CDR3 reads CASSLLAAGEQYF. CDR3 DNA: TGTGCCAGCAGCTTGCTAGCAGCTGGCGAGCAGTACTTC.

The chain recombines TRBV7-8 with TRBJ2-1, with 11 bases lining up with TRBD2. The CDR3 has 16 residues. After removal of 2 bases from V and 7 bases from J, the junction contained 7 bases not matched to a gene. The germline gives CDR1 SGHVS, CDR2 FQNEAQ. CDR3 region: CASSLSPLAGANEQFF. The CDR3 bases are TGTGCCAGCAGCTTATCCCCACTAGCGGGGGCGAATGAGCAGTTCTTC.

This rearrangement joins TRBV3-1 (or the pseudogene TRBV3-2) to TRBJ1-1; no reliable D call. This CDR3 spans 14 amino acids. V was cut by 0 bases and J by 0 bases, with 5 bases left in between. Per the germline V gene, CDR1 is LGHDT and CDR2 is YNNKEL (reference sequence). CDR3 DNA sequence: TGTGCCAGCAGCCAAGATTTCTTGAACACTGAAGCTTTCTTT. Translating gives CASSQDFLNTEAFF.

V is TRBV5-1 and J is TRBJ1-2; 8 bases align to TRBD1. V shed 4 bases and J 2 bases; nucleotides not matched to a gene: 1. CDR3 size: 13 residues. The germline CDR1 and CDR2 sequences are SGHRS and YFSETQ. CDR3 residues: CASSQGANYGYTF. CDR3 bases: TGCGCCAGCAGCCAGGGGGCGAACTATGGCTACACCTTC. Complete variable domain (other parts from reference TRBV5-1 and TRBJ1-2): KAGVTQTPRYLIKTRGQQVTLSCSPISGHRSVSWYQQTPGQGLQFLFEYFSETQRNKGNFPGRFSGRQFSNSRSEMNVSTLELGDSALYLCASSQGANYGYTFGSGTRLTVV.

The chain links TRBV5-1 to TRBJ1-1; 8 bases line up with TRBD1. Trimming took 4 bases from V and 5 from J; bases not matched to a gene: 10. CDR3 length: 15 amino acids. Looked up from germline, CDR1 is SGHRS and CDR2 is YFSETQ. The CDR3 DNA reads TGCGCCAGCAGCATACTATCCGGGACAGGTACTGAAGCTTTCTTT. Its translation is CASSILSGTGTEAFF.

The rearrangement joins TRBV5-5 to TRBJ2-7; 9 positions agree with TRBD1. The CDR3 consists of 15 residues. Germline V gene sequence: CDR1 SGHKS, CDR2 YYEKEE (reference sequence). Germline trimming cut 4 bases from V and 0 bases from J; bases unmatched to any gene: 5. CDR3 DNA sequence: TGTGCCAGCAGCCACGGACAGGGGAGCTCCTACGAGCAGTACTTC. This sequence encodes CASSHGQGSSYEQYF. Looking up the rest from reference TRBV5-5 and TRBJ2-7 gives the full variable domain: DAGVTQSPTHLIKTRGQQVTLRCSPISGHKSVSWYQQVLGQGPQFIFQYYEKEERGRGNFPDRFSARQFPNYSSELNVNALLLGDSALYLCASSHGQGSSYEQYFGPGTRLTVT.

This chain joins TRBV10-3 and TRBJ1-2; 7 bases align to TRBD1. This CDR3 has 13 amino acids. The V gene's germline CDR1 is ENHRY and CDR2 SYGVKD. Trimming took 5 bases from V and 5 from J; bases not matched to a gene: 5. The DNA for the CDR3 is TGTGCCATCAGTCGCAGGGGACAGTATGGCTACACCTTC. It yields the protein CAISRRGQYGYTF.

V is TRBV7-9 and J is TRBJ1-5; no definite D call. The CDR3 length is 13 residues. Germline V gene lookup returns CDR1 SEHNR and CDR2 FQNEAQ (reference sequence). Trimming left V 5 bases short and J 2 bases short, with 7 bases between. CDR3 protein: CASSRYGNQPQHF. The CDR3 coding sequence is TGTGCCAGCAGCCGTTATGGCAATCAGCCCCAGCATTTT.

The chain has TRBV18 and TRBJ2-5, with 10 bases fitting TRBD2. Germline values: CDR1 KGHSH, CDR2 LQKENI. The junction had 5 bases not matched to a gene; V was cut back by 0 bases and J by 4 bases. The length of the CDR3 is 16 residues. CDR3 region: CASSPPSAGGRETQYF. The CDR3 coding sequence is TGTGCCAGCTCACCACCGTCAGCGGGAGGGAGAGAGACCCAGTACTTC.

V gene TRBV4-3 combines with J gene TRBJ1-1, with D possibly TRBD1 on 5 matching bases. The germline CDR1 and CDR2 sequences are LGHNA and YSLEER. The CDR3 sequence is 17 residues long. The V gene lost 0 bases and the J gene lost 1 base, with 15 bases spanning the gap. The CDR3 coding sequence is TGCGCCAGCAGCCAAGATTACCAGGGTAGGCCGAACACTGAAGCTTTCTTT. This codes for CASSQDYQGRPNTEAFF.

The V and J genes are TRBV10-3 and TRBJ2-1; weak D call: TRBD2 (5 bases). The germline V and J ends were trimmed by 4 bases and 1 base, with 11 bases remaining between them. The germline CDR1 and CDR2 sequences are ENHRY and SYGVKD. The CDR3 covers 15 residues. The CDR3 loop is CAISGRDISYNEQFF. The CDR3 DNA sequence: TGTGCCATCAGTGGCCGGGATATTTCCTACAATGAGCAGTTCTTC.